The source of this TCR beta chain is a study of regulatory T cells in long-lasting Graves disease. Assembly of TCR beta libraries relied on iRepertoire HTBI primers together with Arm-PCR of CDR3 regions. MiXCR, run by TCRdb on the multiplex PCR reads, gives a single entry per CDR3 protein. The table has some 500,000 distinct CDR3 sequences, about 13% seen once. The CDR3 length is 18 residues. The germline V gene has CDR1 LGHNA and CDR2 YNFKEQ. The V gene lost 4 bases and the J gene lost 3 bases, with 23 bases spanning the gap. This clonotype has a handful of counts. Sample time point: newly diagnosed GD, antithyroid drugs for less than 3 months. After RNA was extracted from PBMCs, the TCR library was made from it. Each of the patients was recruited from an endocrinology department situated in Xi'an, China. This sample was shared with a second study, whose subject was T cells in Graves' hyperthyroidism and ophthalmopathy.

The sample consisted of peripheral blood mononuclear cells (PBMCs), taken at new diagnosis, from a patient treated with antithyroid drugs. This chain connects TRBV4-2 to TRBJ2-3; maybe TRBD1 (6 bases). The clonotype originates from a man aged 25 to 40 with Graves disease. CDR3 loop: CASSRPQALQGRTDTQYF. In DNA, the CDR3 is TGTGCCAGCAGCCGACCCCAAGCCTTACAGGGACGGACAGATACGCAGTATTTT.